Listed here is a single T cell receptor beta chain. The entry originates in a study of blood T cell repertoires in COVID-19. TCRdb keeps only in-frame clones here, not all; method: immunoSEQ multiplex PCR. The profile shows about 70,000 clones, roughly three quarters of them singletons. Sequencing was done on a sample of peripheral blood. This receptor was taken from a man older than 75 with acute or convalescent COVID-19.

CDR3 coding DNA: TGTGCCAGCAGTCTAGAGGCAGGGAACTATGGCTACACCTTC. Its translation: CASSLEAGNYGYTF. The chain carries TRBV28 and TRBJ1-2, with D maybe TRBD1 (5 bases). CDR3 size: 14 residues. V was clipped by 5 bases and J by 2 bases, with 12 bases between them. CDR1 is MDHEN, CDR2 SYDVKM, per germline.